A selection of T cell receptor beta chains follows, all from one sample in a study of naive and memory T cell subsets. TCRdb reprocessed the UMI-ligation and nested PCR reads with MiXCR, giving one entry per CDR3 protein. Of 95,000 to 150,000 distinct CDR3 sequences in the sample, 36% were seen once. Sequenced input: central memory CD4+ T cells from blood. Receptors were obtained from a human donor in good health. CDR3s leave out the opening cysteine and the closing phenylalanine or tryptophan. A D gene is named only where the DNA matches it firmly.

V,D,J,CDR3
TRBV5-1,TRBD1,TRBJ2-3,ASSYRDRAADTQY
TRBV12-3/TRBV12-4,NA,TRBJ2-1,ASRKDRSSYNEQF
TRBV4-3,NA,TRBJ2-3,ASSQDRGDTQY
TRBV29-1,TRBD2,TRBJ2-1,SVDPGGSGGNEQF
TRBV29-1,TRBD2,TRBJ2-1,SVEGLAGGPLINEQF
TRBV9,NA,TRBJ2-5,VSSVDGGSQETQY
TRBV28,NA,TRBJ1-5,ASSLVGDYQPQH
TRBV20-1,NA,TRBJ1-2,SARDFSGPNYGYT
TRBV7-2,NA,TRBJ1-1,ASTQWVGATNTEAF
TRBV29-1,TRBD2,TRBJ2-4,SVDPGGAKNIQY
TRBV4-1,TRBD1,TRBJ1-5,ASSQAPTGLPSQPQH
TRBV28,TRBD1,TRBJ2-7,ASSSRDRGNEQY
TRBV6-2/TRBV6-3,TRBD2,TRBJ2-3,ASSYWTGGDTQY
TRBV7-2,NA,TRBJ2-6,ASSPLYGQPNSGANVLT
TRBV28,TRBD2,TRBJ2-2,ASSSSGLAGGKAGELF
TRBV10-3,NA,TRBJ2-7,AISESGRSEEQY
TRBV7-8,NA,TRBJ2-2,ASSLFSGNTGELF
TRBV6-2/TRBV6-3,NA,TRBJ2-7,ASSFGTPSEQY
TRBV7-6,TRBD1,TRBJ1-5,ASSLNRGGQPQH
TRBV28,NA,TRBJ1-1,ASRLRVSSTEAF
TRBV28,TRBD1,TRBJ2-7,ASRQGPYEQY
TRBV20-1,NA,TRBJ2-5,SAMPTSGRETQY
TRBV7-9,NA,TRBJ2-4,ASSLGTGAKNIQY
TRBV3-1,NA,TRBJ2-7,ASSPRTRAEQY
TRBV12-3/TRBV12-4,NA,TRBJ2-1,ASSLEGFGEQF
TRBV6-5,TRBD1,TRBJ2-1,ASSSAGTGGNEQF
TRBV14,TRBD2,TRBJ2-3,ASSQAGRKSGRALRTDTQY
TRBV28,NA,TRBJ1-1,ASSLLKGGYTEAF
TRBV6-2/TRBV6-3,TRBD2,TRBJ2-1,ASSRLAGAGYNEQF
TRBV2,NA,TRBJ2-4,ASIKDSLVQNIQY
TRBV4-3,NA,TRBJ1-6,ASSQDRGLSSPLH
TRBV7-6,NA,TRBJ1-6,ASSLGPQGASPLH
TRBV28,NA,TRBJ2-1,ASRGGRPSYNEQF
TRBV6-5,TRBD1,TRBJ2-1,ASNRDRGYNEQF
TRBV3-1,NA,TRBJ1-1,ASSQWGQGTEAF
TRBV7-9,NA,TRBJ2-3,ASSSMSGPQGTQY
TRBV10-3,NA,TRBJ2-3,ATHGTDTQY
TRBV11-2,NA,TRBJ2-2,ASSFKFTGANTGELF
TRBV18,NA,TRBJ2-1,ASSPLSLNEQF
TRBV6-5,TRBD1,TRBJ1-6,ASSSKQGLVSPLH
TRBV20-1,TRBD2,TRBJ2-5,SATPPGLAGAETQY
TRBV5-1,NA,TRBJ2-1,ASSHGLRASETVNEQF
TRBV20-1,TRBD1,TRBJ1-5,SARQGASLGNQPQH
TRBV7-2,NA,TRBJ1-6,ASSLGSYNSPLH
TRBV12-3/TRBV12-4,NA,TRBJ2-3,ASSLTAPDTQY
TRBV3-1,NA,TRBJ1-4,ASSLIPSTNEKLF
TRBV2,TRBD1,TRBJ1-1,ATKLADRANTEAF
TRBV24-1,NA,TRBJ2-7,AVGPRGKGHGEQY
TRBV18,TRBD1,TRBJ2-3,ASSPNQGGLTDTQY
TRBV18,NA,TRBJ2-2,ASSPRGRGRSGELF
TRBV5-1,TRBD1,TRBJ1-1,ASSSGQGKGTEAF
TRBV30,NA,TRBJ1-6,ASRLGSYNSPLH
TRBV28,NA,TRBJ2-6,ASSEDNREVLT
TRBV4-2,NA,TRBJ1-6,ASSQEGRGNSPLH